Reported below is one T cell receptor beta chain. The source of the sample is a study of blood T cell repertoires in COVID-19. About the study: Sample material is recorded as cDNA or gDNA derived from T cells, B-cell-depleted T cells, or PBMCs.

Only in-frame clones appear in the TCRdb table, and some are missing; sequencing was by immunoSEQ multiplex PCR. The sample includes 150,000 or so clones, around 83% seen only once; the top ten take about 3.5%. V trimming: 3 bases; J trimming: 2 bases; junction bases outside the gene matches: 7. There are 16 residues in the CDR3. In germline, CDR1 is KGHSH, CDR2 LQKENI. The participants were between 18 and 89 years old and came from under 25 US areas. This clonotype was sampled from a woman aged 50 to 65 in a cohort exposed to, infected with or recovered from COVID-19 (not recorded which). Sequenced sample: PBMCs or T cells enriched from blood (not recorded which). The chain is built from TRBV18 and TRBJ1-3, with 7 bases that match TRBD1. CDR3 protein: CASSPRDRTTGNTIYF. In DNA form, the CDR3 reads TGTGCCAGCTCACCTCGGGACAGAACTACTGGAAACACCATATATTTT.